These 19 T cell receptor beta chains originate from one sample sequenced in a study of cytomegalovirus exposure and HLA in healthy donors. Method: immunoSEQ multiplex PCR; TCRdb's copy keeps in-frame clones and lacks some. The sample holds a few hundred thousand clones, 75% to 95% seen once. Material for sequencing was PBMCs. The receptor source for this set is a woman younger than 30 in good health and CMV-seronegative.

The V and J genes are TRBV2 and TRBJ1-2; TRBD1 is a possible D gene (6 bases). This CDR3 region has 15 residues. Trimming stripped 3 bases from V and 6 bases from J, with 17 bases between. From germline, CDR1 is SNHLY and CDR2 FYNNEI. CDR3 residues: CASSDARVGADGYTF. The DNA of the CDR3 is TGTGCCAGCAGTGACGCTCGAGTGGGGGCAGATGGCTACACCTTC.

This chain links TRBV4-1 with TRBJ1-6, with TRBD1 identical over 10 bases. Germline CDR1 reads MGHRA; CDR2 reads YSYEKL. The CDR3 has 16 residues. J lost 3 bases, V lost 1 base, and 0 bases had no gene match. CDR3 loop: CASSQGTGGYNSPLHF. CDR3 coding DNA: TGCGCCAGCAGCCAAGGGACAGGGGGCTATAATTCACCCCTCCACTTT.

The chain uses TRBV11-2 and TRBJ1-2, with D uncertain. Germline CDR1 reads SGHAT; CDR2 reads FQNNGV. This CDR3 comprises 12 residues. Trimming took off 6 bases at V and 3 bases at J, with 8 bases between the two ends. Here the CDR3 DNA reads TGTGCCAGCAGTCTACTTGACTATGGCTACACCTTC. It specifies CASSLLDYGYTF. The full variable domain, with the rest looked up from reference TRBV11-2 and TRBJ1-2, is EAGVAQSPRYKIIEKRQSVAFWCNPISGHATLYWYQQILGQGPKLLIQFQNNGVVDDSQLPKDRFSAERLKGVDSTLKIQPAKLEDSAVYLCASSLLDYGYTFGSGTRLTVV.

The V and J genes are TRBV7-3 and TRBJ2-1; TRBD2 matches at 13 bases. The CDR3 loop spans 15 amino acids. Unmatched junction bases numbered 1, after V lost 5 bases and J lost 3 bases. Germline loops: CDR1 SGHTA, CDR2 FQGTGA. In nucleotides, the CDR3 is TGTGCCAGCAGCCGGACTAGCGGGAGCTACAATGAGCAGTTCTTC. It specifies CASSRTSGSYNEQFF.

The chain carries TRBV15 and TRBJ2-3; possibly TRBD1 for D (5 bases). The CDR3 runs to 11 residues. The V gene's germline CDR1 is LNHNV and CDR2 YYDKDF (reference sequence). V shed 9 bases and J shed 5 bases, with 9 bases lying between them. The DNA for the CDR3 is TGTGCCACGGAAAGGGGAGATACGCAGTATTTT. Protein sequence: CATERGDTQYF. The whole variable domain, filled in from reference TRBV15 and TRBJ2-3, reads DAMVIQNPRYQVTQFGKPVTLSCSQTLNHNVMYWYQQKSSQAPKLLFHYYDKDFNNEADTPDNFQSRRPNTSFCFLDIRSPGLGDTAMYLCATERGDTQYFGPGTRLTVL.

The chain recombines TRBV19 with TRBJ2-4, with 7 bases fitting TRBD2. The CDR3 consists of 11 residues. Trimming took 3 bases from V and 14 from J; bases not matched to a gene: 4. The V gene's germline CDR1 is LNHDA and CDR2 SQIVND (reference sequence). The chain's CDR3 is CASSMGGTKYF. DNA of the CDR3: TGTGCCAGTAGTATGGGGGGGACGAAGTACTTC.

This chain connects TRBV6-5 to TRBJ1-1; 7 bases fit TRBD1. CDR1 MNHEY and CDR2 SVGAGI come from the germline V gene. The CDR3 has 15 amino acids. V lost 6 bases and J lost 3; bases outside the gene matches: 10. The CDR3 DNA reads TGTGCCAGCAGGGAACTCAGGGGGGCGTACACTGAAGCTTTCTTT. It codes for CASRELRGAYTEAFF.

J is TRBJ2-1 and V is TRBV2, with unresolved D. The CDR3 covers 14 residues. CDR1 is SNHLY and CDR2 is FYNNEI in the germline V gene. Trimming removed 4 bases at V and 5 bases at J, with 12 bases between. CDR3 nucleotide sequence: TGTGCCAGCAGTGCACTATACTTTAACAATGAGCAGTTCTTC. It yields the protein CASSALYFNNEQFF.

The genes are TRBV5-1 and TRBJ2-7; 10 positions match TRBD1. CDR3 length equals 14 residues. Germline CDR1 is SGHRS and CDR2 is YFSETQ. Germline trimming cut 0 bases from V and 6 bases from J; bases unmatched to any gene: 3. This CDR3 reads CASSLDGTGVEQYF. DNA of the CDR3: TGCGCCAGCAGCTTGGATGGGACAGGGGTCGAGCAGTACTTC. Full variable domain (rest looked up from reference TRBV5-1 and TRBJ2-7): KAGVTQTPRYLIKTRGQQVTLSCSPISGHRSVSWYQQTPGQGLQFLFEYFSETQRNKGNFPGRFSGRQFSNSRSEMNVSTLELGDSALYLCASSLDGTGVEQYFGPGTRLTVT.

The CDR3 protein is CASSYRDQPQHF. CDR3 bases: TGTGCCAGCAGCTACAGGGATCAGCCCCAGCATTTT. The chain couples TRBV5-8 to TRBJ1-5; D is perhaps TRBD1 (6 bases). The germline V and J ends were trimmed by 3 bases and 5 bases, with 6 bases remaining between them. The CDR3 has 12 amino acids. Germline V CDR1 and CDR2: SGHTS, YDEGEE.

J is TRBJ1-2 and V is TRBV9, with D possibly matching TRBD1 (6 bases). This CDR3 has 18 amino acids. Germline CDR1 SGDLS, CDR2 YYNGEE. V was trimmed by 4 bases and J by 0 bases, leaving 22 bases between them. In nucleotides, the CDR3 is TGTGCCAGCAGCCCCCGAAGATATGGACAGCTAACTAACTATGGCTACACCTTC. Encoded protein: CASSPRRYGQLTNYGYTF.

This chain connects TRBV29-1 to TRBJ2-7; 7 nucleotides match TRBD2. The CDR3 has 13 residues. The V gene end was trimmed by 5 bases and the J gene end by 0 bases; junction bases not matched to a gene: 4. The germline V gene encodes CDR1 SQVTM and CDR2 ANQGSEA. CDR3 nucleotide sequence: TGCAGCGTTAGGGCTAGCGGCTCCTACGAGCAGTACTTC. This codes for CSVRASGSYEQYF.

The chain is built from TRBV7-2 and TRBJ1-2; tentatively, D is TRBD1 (5 bases). The CDR3 runs to 13 residues. Deletions cut 4 bases from V and 2 bases from J, with 8 bases between. The germline CDR1 and CDR2 sequences are SGHTA and FQGNSA. The CDR3 here is CASSYRQNYGYTF. Written as DNA, the CDR3 is TGTGCCAGCAGCTACCGACAGAACTATGGCTACACCTTC.

The chain recombines TRBV28 with TRBJ1-5; D is undetermined. Germline V gene lookup returns CDR1 MDHEN and CDR2 SYDVKM. This CDR3 has 14 amino acids. Trimming cost V 2 bases and J 4 bases, with 9 bases left between them. CDR3 protein: CASSLVTTNQPQHF. The CDR3 DNA is TGTGCCAGCAGTTTAGTAACAACAAATCAGCCCCAGCATTTT.

In the case of this clone: Other DNA sequences within the sample encode an identical CDR3. The chain is built from TRBV18 and TRBJ2-5; D is unresolved. Germline lookup yields CDR1 KGHSH and CDR2 LQKENI. This CDR3 has 11 amino acids. V lost 3 bases and J 3 bases, leaving 2 bases between the germline ends. CDR3 protein: CASSPKETQYF. The CDR3 coding sequence is TGTGCCAGCTCACCCAAAGAGACCCAGTACTTC.

This chain connects TRBV13 to TRBJ2-7, with TRBD2 as a possible D gene (6 bases). The V gene's germline CDR1 is PRHDT and CDR2 FYEKMQ (reference sequence). The CDR3 is 15 amino acids. V was pared by 2 bases and J by 0 bases, with 11 bases between. As DNA, the CDR3 is TGTGCCAGCAGCTTATGGGGGAGGAGCTCCTACGAGCAGTACTTC. Translated, it gives CASSLWGRSSYEQYF.

The rearrangement links TRBV18 to TRBJ2-7; D uncertain. Germline-derived CDR1 and CDR2 are KGHSH and LQKENI. Trimming stripped 2 bases from V and 4 bases from J, with 9 bases between. The CDR3 totals 13 residues. The CDR3 DNA reads TGTGCCAGCTCACCAAATCTGCGATACGAGCAGTACTTC. It codes for CASSPNLRYEQYF.

The V call is TRBV5-1, the J call TRBJ1-1, with D possibly being TRBD1 (5 bases). The germline V and J ends were trimmed by 2 bases and 8 bases, with 16 bases remaining between them. This CDR3 is built from 14 residues. Germline assignment: CDR1 SGHRS and CDR2 YFSETQ. CDR3 sequence (DNA): TGCGCCAGCAGCTTATCCGGGACTAGCTACGAAGCTTTCTTT. Its protein product is CASSLSGTSYEAFF.

The count of this clone is one. This rearrangement joins TRBV18 to TRBJ2-2; 8 nucleotides line up with TRBD2. Germline-derived CDR1 and CDR2 are KGHSH and LQKENI. J was trimmed by 1 base and V by 6 bases; bases with no gene match: 13. This CDR3 region has 18 residues. CDR3 region: CASSPVGGAGVNTGELFF. CDR3 nucleotide sequence: TGTGCCAGCTCCCCAGTTGGTGGAGCGGGGGTGAACACCGGGGAGCTGTTTTTT.